The T cell receptor beta chain under discussion was sequenced for a study of T cell changes during pregnancy in multiple sclerosis. Profiling relied on immunoSEQ multiplex PCR, and the TCRdb table lists in-frame clones only, not all of them. Of under 20,000 clones listed, just under 85% are singletons. The sequence derives from a female donor in good health, enrolled as a control in a pregnancy study. Specimen: CD8+ T cells from peripheral blood mononuclear cells, collected in the second trimester of pregnancy.

This chain's CDR3 is CASSGSGTGQKRGYTF. As DNA, the CDR3 is TGTGCCAGCAGCGGTTCCGGGACAGGGCAAAAGAGAGGCTACACCTTC. V gene TRBV7-9 combines with J gene TRBJ1-2; 9 bases fit TRBD1. The CDR3 is 16 residues long. Germline CDR1 and CDR2: SEHNR and FQNEAQ (reference sequence). The trim removed 5 bases at V and 8 bases at J, leaving 15 bases unmatched.